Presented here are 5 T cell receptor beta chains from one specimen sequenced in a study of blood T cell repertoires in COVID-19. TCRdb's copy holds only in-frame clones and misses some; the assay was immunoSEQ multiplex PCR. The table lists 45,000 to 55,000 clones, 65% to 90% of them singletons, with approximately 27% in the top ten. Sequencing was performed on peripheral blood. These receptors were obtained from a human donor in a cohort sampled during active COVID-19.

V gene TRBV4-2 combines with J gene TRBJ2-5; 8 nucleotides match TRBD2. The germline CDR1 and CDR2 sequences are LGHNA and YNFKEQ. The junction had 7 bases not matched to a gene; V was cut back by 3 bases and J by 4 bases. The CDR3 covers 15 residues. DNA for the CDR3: TGTGCCAGCAGCCAGGGACTAGGGGGGAGAGAGACCCAGTACTTC. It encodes CASSQGLGGRETQYF.

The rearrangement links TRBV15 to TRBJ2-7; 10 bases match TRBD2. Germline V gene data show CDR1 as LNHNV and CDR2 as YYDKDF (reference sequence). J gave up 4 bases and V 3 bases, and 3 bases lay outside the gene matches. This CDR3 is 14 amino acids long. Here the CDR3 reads CATSREGLAYEQYF. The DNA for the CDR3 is TGTGCCACCAGCAGGGAGGGACTAGCGTACGAGCAGTACTTC.

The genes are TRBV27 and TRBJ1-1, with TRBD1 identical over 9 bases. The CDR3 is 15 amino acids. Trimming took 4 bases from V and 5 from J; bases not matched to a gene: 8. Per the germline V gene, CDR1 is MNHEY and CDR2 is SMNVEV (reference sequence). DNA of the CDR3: TGTGCCAGCAGTTCCCCCGACAGGGGGTGGACTGAAGCTTTCTTT. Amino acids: CASSSPDRGWTEAFF.

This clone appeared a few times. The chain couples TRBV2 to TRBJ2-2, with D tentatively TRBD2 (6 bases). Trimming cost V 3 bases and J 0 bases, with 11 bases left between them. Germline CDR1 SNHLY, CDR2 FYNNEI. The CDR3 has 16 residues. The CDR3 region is CASSDIGGTNTGELFF. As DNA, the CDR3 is TGTGCCAGCAGTGATATCGGCGGGACGAACACCGGGGAGCTGTTTTTT.

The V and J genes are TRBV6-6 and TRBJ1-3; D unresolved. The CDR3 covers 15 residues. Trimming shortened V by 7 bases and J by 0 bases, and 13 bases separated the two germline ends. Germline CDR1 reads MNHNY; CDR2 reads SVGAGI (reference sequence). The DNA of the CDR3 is TGTGCCAGCACCGGACTCCCGAGCTCTGGAAACACCATATATTTT. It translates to CASTGLPSSGNTIYF.